A selection of T cell receptor beta chains follows, all from one sample in a study of human thymus T cells. Repertoires were generated with immunoSEQ multiplex PCR, while TCRdb's copy carries only in-frame clones and drops some. The data hold some 50,000 clones, with more than 85% observed a single time. Sequences were obtained from blood. These receptors all stem from a girl less than two years old with a congenital heart defect but otherwise immunologically healthy. The CDR3 runs from the conserved cysteine through the conserved F or W. A D gene is named only where the DNA matches it firmly. Rows may omit the clone size; those that give it use once, few, many or a size class.

J gene: TRBJ2-4; V gene: TRBV4-1; D gene: TRBD1; clone size: NA; CDR3 DNA: TGCGCCAGCAGCCCTCTGACAGGGGGAGCCAAAAACATTCAGTACTTC; CDR3 protein: CASSPLTGGAKNIQYF
J gene: TRBJ2-7; V gene: TRBV9; D gene: TRBD2; clone size: NA; CDR3 DNA: TGTGCCAGCAGCTCGATGGGCGGGAGGGGATACGAGCAGTACTTC; CDR3 protein: CASSSMGGRGYEQYF
J gene: TRBJ1-2; V gene: TRBV4-1; D gene: TRBD1; clone size: NA; CDR3 DNA: TGCGCCAGCAGCCAAGACCCCATAAGGGGGCGGCATGGCTACACCTTC; CDR3 protein: CASSQDPIRGRHGYTF
J gene: TRBJ2-7; V gene: TRBV6-5; D gene: NA; clone size: NA; CDR3 DNA: TGTGCCAGCAGTACTCCGGGAACCCTGGGGGAGCAGTACTTC; CDR3 protein: CASSTPGTLGEQYF
J gene: TRBJ1-2; V gene: TRBV7-2; D gene: TRBD1; clone size: NA; CDR3 DNA: TGTGCCAGCAGCCCGATACCGGGACAGGATATACATGGCTACACCTTC; CDR3 protein: CASSPIPGQDIHGYTF
J gene: TRBJ1-5; V gene: TRBV11-2; D gene: NA; clone size: NA; CDR3 DNA: TGTGCCAGCAGCTTAGGGAGGTTTGGACACGGGTCGCAGCCCCAGCATTTT; CDR3 protein: CASSLGRFGHGSQPQHF
J gene: TRBJ2-1; V gene: TRBV7-2; D gene: NA; clone size: NA; CDR3 DNA: TGTGCCAGCAGCTTAGTGAAGGCCAGCTCCTACAATGAGCAGTTCTTC; CDR3 protein: CASSLVKASSYNEQFF
J gene: TRBJ1-5; V gene: TRBV19; D gene: TRBD1; clone size: few; CDR3 DNA: TGTGCCAGTAGATTGGGACAGCAGCCCCAGCATTTT; CDR3 protein: CASRLGQQPQHF
J gene: TRBJ1-2; V gene: TRBV5-1; D gene: NA; clone size: NA; CDR3 DNA: TGCGCCAGCAGCTCAAACAGGGTCGGGGATGGCTACACCTTC; CDR3 protein: CASSSNRVGDGYTF
J gene: TRBJ2-7; V gene: TRBV18; D gene: TRBD2; clone size: NA; CDR3 DNA: TGTGCCAGCTCAGGGTCAGGGCGCGGGAGCTACGAGCAGTACTTC; CDR3 protein: CASSGSGRGSYEQYF
J gene: TRBJ1-1; V gene: TRBV7-2; D gene: NA; clone size: NA; CDR3 DNA: TGTGCCAGCAGCTTAGGAACAATGAACACTGAAGCTTTCTTT; CDR3 protein: CASSLGTMNTEAFF
J gene: TRBJ2-3; V gene: TRBV25-1; D gene: NA; clone size: NA; CDR3 DNA: TGTGCCAGCAGTGAGACTGGGACGAGTTCAGATACGCAGTATTTT; CDR3 protein: CASSETGTSSDTQYF